Below are 7 T cell receptor beta chains sequenced from a single sample in a study of T cells in Graves' hyperthyroidism and ophthalmopathy. Researchers took RNA transcripts and amplified the TCR beta CDR3 regions from them. In the first-round RT-PCR of the TCR CDR3, the HTBI primer set was used. TCRdb fed the multiplex PCR reads into MiXCR, producing one record per CDR3 protein. This table has 500,000 to 700,000 distinct CDR3 sequences, approximately 15% appearing once. Sequenced: blood. These receptors were taken from a woman under 30 with Graves' hyperthyroidism.

CDR3 nucleotide sequence: TGTGCCAGCAGCGTAGACGGTGGCGGGCTAGCGGGAGCAGATACGCAGTATTTT. This sequence encodes CASSVDGGGLAGADTQYF. V gene TRBV9 combines with J gene TRBJ2-3, with 10 bases fitting TRBD2. This CDR3 spans 18 amino acids. Germline assignment: CDR1 SGDLS and CDR2 YYNGEE. The J segment lost 4 bases and the V segment lost 0 bases, leaving 11 bases of the junction unmatched.

This clonotype was seen ten or more times. The chain uses TRBV10-3 and TRBJ2-5, with D hard to call. This CDR3 comprises 11 residues. Trimming shortened V by 10 bases and J by 2 bases, and 8 bases separated the two germline ends. CDR1 and CDR2 (germline): ENHRY, SYGVKD. The CDR3 DNA sequence: TGTGCCACTGCCGTACAAGAGACCCAGTACTTC. It is translated as CATAVQETQYF.

The CDR3 protein is CASSGLQGNGYTF. DNA for the CDR3: TGTGCCAGCAGTGGATTACAGGGAAATGGCTACACCTTC. J is TRBJ1-2 and V is TRBV25-1; tentative D call: TRBD1 (6 bases). The V end lost 4 bases, the J end lost 6 bases, and 12 bases lay between the germline ends. CDR1 and CDR2 from the germline V gene are MGHDK and SYGVNS. This CDR3 comprises 13 residues.

This clonotype has only a few counts. The V and J genes are TRBV7-2 and TRBJ1-3; no reliable D call. Per the germline V gene, CDR1 is SGHTA and CDR2 is FQGNSA. The CDR3 spans 12 residues. The V and J ends lost 7 bases and 0 bases respectively, with 4 bases between them. This CDR3 reads CASTPSGNTIYF. The CDR3, as DNA: TGTGCCAGCACCCCCTCTGGAAACACCATATATTTT.

V is TRBV27 and J is TRBJ1-1, with D unresolved. The germline V gene encodes CDR1 MNHEY and CDR2 SMNVEV (reference sequence). The V end was cut by 7 bases, the J end by 4 bases, with 19 bases between. The CDR3 loop spans 15 amino acids. CDR3 sequence (DNA): TGTGCCAGCACTTTCTCTAGCGCTCGAGGCACTGAAGCTTTCTTT. Translated, it gives CASTFSSARGTEAFF.

This clonotype came up many times. The rearrangement links TRBV7-8 to TRBJ2-1; perhaps TRBD2 as D (7 bases). CDR1 and CDR2 (germline): SGHVS, FQNEAQ. The CDR3 runs 16 residues. Trimming left V 3 bases short and J 4 bases short, with 16 bases between. The CDR3 bases are TGTGCCAGCAGCTTCCCATCGGGGGGCCTTTACAATGAGCAGTTCTTC. It translates to CASSFPSGGLYNEQFF.

This clonotype has a count of ten or more. The chain joins TRBV2 to TRBJ2-3, with D unclear. V lost 2 bases and J lost 2, with 14 bases in between. CDR3 size: 16 residues. Germline V gene data show CDR1 as SNHLY and CDR2 as FYNNEI. The CDR3, as DNA: TGTGCCAGCAGTGAAACCGGATTAGCACCCACAGATACGCAGTATTTT. Its protein is CASSETGLAPTDTQYF.